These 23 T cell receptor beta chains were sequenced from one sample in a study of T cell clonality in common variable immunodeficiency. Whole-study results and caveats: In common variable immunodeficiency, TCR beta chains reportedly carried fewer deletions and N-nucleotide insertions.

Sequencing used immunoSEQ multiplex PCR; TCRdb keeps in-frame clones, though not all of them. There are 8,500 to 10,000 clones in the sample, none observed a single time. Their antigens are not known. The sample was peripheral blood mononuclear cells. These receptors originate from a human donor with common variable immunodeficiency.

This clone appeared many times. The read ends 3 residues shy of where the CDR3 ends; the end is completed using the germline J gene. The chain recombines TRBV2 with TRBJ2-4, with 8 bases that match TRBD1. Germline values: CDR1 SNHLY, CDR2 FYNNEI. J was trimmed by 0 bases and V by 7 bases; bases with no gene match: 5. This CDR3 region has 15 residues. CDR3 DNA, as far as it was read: TGTGCCAGCACTAAAGACAGGGGAGCCAAAAACATT. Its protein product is CASTKDRGAKNI. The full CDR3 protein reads CASTKDRGAKNIQYF.

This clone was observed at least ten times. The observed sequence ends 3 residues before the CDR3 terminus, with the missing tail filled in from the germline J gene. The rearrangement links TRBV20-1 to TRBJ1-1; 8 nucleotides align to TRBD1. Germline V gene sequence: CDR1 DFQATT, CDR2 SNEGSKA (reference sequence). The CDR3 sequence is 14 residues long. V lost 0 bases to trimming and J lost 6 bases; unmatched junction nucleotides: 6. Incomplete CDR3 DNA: TGCAGTGCTAGAGAGCCCGACAGGGGCGCTGAA. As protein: CSAREPDRGAE. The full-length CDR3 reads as CSAREPDRGAEAFF.

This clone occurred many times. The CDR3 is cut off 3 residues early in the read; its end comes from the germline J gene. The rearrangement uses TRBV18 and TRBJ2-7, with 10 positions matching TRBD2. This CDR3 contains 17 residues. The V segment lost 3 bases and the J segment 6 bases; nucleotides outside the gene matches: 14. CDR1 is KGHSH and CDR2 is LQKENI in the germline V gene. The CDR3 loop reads CASSPLGPLAGRLEQYF. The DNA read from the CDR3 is TGTGCCAGCTCACCCCTGGGCCCACTAGCGGGAAGACTCGAG.

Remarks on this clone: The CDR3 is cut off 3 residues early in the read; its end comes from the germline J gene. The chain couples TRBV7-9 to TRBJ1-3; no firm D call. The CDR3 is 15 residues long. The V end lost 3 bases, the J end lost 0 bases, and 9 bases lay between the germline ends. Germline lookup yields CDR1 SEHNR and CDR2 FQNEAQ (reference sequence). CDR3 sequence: CASSFDTVSGNTIYF. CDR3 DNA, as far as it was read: TGTGCCAGCAGCTTCGACACCGTCTCTGGAAACACC.

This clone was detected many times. The CDR3 reads CASSPRWGDYNSPLHF. CDR3 DNA, as far as it was read: TGTGCCAGCAGCCCTAGGTGGGGGGATTATAATTCACCC. J is TRBJ1-6 and V is TRBV7-8; D is possibly TRBD1 (5 bases). The CDR3 end lies 3 residues beyond the end of the read and is filled in from the germline J gene. The CDR3 loop spans 16 amino acids. The V end lost 5 bases, the J end lost 4 bases, and 15 bases lay between the germline ends. Per germline, CDR1 SGHVS and CDR2 FQNEAQ.

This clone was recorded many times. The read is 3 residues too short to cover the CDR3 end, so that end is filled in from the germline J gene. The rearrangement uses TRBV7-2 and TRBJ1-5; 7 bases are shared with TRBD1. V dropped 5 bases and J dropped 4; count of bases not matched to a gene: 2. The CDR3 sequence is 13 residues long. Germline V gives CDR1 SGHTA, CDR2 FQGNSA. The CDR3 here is CASSDRVNQPQHF. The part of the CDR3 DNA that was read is TGTGCCAGCAGCGACAGGGTGAATCAGCCC.

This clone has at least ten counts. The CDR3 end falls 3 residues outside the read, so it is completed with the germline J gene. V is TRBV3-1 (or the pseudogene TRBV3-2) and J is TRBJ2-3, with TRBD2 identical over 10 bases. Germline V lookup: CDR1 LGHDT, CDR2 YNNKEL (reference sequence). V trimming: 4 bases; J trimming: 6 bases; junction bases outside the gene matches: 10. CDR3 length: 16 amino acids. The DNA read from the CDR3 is TGTGCCAGCAGCCCTCTAGCGGGAGTACTTAGTGATACG. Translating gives CASSPLAGVLSDT. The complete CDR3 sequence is CASSPLAGVLSDTQYF.

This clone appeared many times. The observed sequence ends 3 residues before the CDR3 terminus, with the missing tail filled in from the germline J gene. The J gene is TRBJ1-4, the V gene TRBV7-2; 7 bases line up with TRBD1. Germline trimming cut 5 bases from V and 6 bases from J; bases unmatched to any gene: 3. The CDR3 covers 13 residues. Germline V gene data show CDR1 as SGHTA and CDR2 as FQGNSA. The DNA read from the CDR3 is TGTGCCAGCAGCCCCGGACAGGATGAAAAA. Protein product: CASSPGQDEK. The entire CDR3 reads CASSPGQDEKLFF.

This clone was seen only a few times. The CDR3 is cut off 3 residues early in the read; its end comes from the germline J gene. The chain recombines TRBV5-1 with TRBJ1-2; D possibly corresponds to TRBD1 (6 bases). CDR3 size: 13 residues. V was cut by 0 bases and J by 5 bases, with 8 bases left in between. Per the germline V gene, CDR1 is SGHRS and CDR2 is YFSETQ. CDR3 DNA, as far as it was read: TGCGCCAGCAGCTTGGACAGGGATTATGGC. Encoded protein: CASSLDRDYG. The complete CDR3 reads CASSLDRDYGYTF.

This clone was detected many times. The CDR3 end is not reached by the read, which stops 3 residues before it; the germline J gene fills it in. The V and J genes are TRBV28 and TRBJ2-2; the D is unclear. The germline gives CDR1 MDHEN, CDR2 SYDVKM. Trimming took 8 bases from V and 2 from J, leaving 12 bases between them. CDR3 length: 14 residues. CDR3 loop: CASAYGINTGELFF. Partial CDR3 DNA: TGTGCCAGCGCCTACGGTATCAACACCGGGGAG.

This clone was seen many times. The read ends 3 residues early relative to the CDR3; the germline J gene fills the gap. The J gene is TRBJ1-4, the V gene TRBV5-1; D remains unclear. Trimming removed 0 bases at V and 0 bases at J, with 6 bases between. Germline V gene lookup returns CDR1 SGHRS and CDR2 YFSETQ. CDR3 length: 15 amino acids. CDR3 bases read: TGCGCCAGCAGCTTGGGACACGCAACTAATGAAAAA. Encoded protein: CASSLGHATNEK. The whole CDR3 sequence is CASSLGHATNEKLFF.

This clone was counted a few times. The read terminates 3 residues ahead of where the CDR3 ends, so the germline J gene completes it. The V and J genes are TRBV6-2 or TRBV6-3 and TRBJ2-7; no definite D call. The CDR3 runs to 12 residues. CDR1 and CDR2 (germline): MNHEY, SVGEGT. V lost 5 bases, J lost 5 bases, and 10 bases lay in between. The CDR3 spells CASSDVDNEQYF. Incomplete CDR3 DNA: TGTGCCAGCAGTGACGTAGACAACGAG.

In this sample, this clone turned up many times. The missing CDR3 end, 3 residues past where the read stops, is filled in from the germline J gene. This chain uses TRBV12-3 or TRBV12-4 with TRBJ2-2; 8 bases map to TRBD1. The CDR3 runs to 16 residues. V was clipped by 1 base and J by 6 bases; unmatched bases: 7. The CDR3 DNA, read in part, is TGTGCCAGCAGTTTAGAGCCAGGGGGCCGGTCCGGGGAG. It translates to CASSLEPGGRSGE. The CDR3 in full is CASSLEPGGRSGELFF.

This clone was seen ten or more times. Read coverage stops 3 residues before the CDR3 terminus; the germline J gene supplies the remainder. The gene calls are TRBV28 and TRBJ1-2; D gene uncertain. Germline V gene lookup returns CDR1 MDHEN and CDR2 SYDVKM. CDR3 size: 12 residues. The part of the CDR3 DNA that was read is TGTGCCAGCAGTTTGATGGCACGCGGC. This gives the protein CASSLMARG. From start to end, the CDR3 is CASSLMARGYTF.

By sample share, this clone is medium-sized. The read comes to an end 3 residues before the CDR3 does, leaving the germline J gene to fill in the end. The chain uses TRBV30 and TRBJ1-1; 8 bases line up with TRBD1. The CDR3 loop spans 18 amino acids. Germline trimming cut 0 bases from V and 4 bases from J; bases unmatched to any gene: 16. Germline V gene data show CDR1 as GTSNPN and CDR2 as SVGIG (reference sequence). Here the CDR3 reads CAWSVQGPRGQYGTEAFF. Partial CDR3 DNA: TGTGCCTGGAGTGTACAGGGACCCAGGGGGCAATATGGCACTGAA.

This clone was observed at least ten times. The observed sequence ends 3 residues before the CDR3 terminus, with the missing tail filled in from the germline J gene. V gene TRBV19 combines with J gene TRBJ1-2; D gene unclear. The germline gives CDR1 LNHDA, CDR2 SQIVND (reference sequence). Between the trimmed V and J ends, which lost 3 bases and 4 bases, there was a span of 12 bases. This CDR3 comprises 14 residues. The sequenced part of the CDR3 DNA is TGTGCCAGTAGTATGGAACTATCACCCTATGGC. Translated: CASSMELSPYG. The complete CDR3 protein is CASSMELSPYGYTF.

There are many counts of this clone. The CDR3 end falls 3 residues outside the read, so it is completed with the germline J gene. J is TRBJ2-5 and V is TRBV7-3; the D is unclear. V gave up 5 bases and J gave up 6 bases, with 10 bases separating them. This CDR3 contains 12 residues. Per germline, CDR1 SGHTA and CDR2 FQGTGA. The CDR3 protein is CASSGTDKTQYF. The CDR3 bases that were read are TGTGCCAGCAGCGGAACCGACAAGACC.

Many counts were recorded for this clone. The CDR3 bases that were read are TGTGCCAGCAGCGATGAACAGGGACGCTACACTGAA. This codes for CASSDEQGRYTE. The entire CDR3 protein is CASSDEQGRYTEAFF. V and J are TRBV7-9 and TRBJ1-1, with a weak D call TRBD1 (6 bases). The read ends 3 residues before the CDR3 terminus; that terminus is restored from the germline J gene. This CDR3 is 15 amino acids long. V lost 5 bases and J lost 3, with 16 bases in between. Germline V CDR1 and CDR2: SEHNR, FQNEAQ (reference sequence).

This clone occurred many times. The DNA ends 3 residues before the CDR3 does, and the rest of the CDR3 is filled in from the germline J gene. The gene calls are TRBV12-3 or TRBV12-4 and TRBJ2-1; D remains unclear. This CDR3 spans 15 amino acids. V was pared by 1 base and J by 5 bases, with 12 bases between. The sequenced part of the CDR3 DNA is TGTGCCAGCAGTTTAGTCTCCCCTTCCGACAATGAG. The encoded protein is CASSLVSPSDNE. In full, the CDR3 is CASSLVSPSDNEQFF.

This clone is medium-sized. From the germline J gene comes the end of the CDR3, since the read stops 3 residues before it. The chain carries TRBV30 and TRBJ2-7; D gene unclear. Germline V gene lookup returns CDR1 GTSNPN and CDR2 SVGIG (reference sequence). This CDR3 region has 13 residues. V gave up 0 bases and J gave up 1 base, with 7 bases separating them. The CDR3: CAWSVTRSYEQYF. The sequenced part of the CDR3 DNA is TGTGCCTGGAGTGTAACCCGGTCCTACGAG.

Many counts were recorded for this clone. The CDR3 sequence is CASTGRGTSYEQYF. Incomplete CDR3 DNA: TGTGCCAGCACCGGCCGGGGGACTTCCTACGAG. The chain combines TRBV5-8 with TRBJ2-7; possible D gene TRBD2, 6 bases. The CDR3 end falls 3 residues outside the read, so it is completed with the germline J gene. Looked up from germline, CDR1 is SGHTS and CDR2 is YDEGEE. With 6 bases removed from V and 1 base from J, the gap between germline ends came to 14 bases. This CDR3 has 14 amino acids.

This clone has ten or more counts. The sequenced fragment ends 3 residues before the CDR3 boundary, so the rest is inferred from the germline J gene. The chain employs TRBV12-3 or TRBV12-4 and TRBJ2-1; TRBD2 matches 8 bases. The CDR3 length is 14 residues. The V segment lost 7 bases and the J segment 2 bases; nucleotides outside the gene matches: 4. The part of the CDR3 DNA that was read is TGTGCCAGCACCGTAGCGGGGACCTACAATGAG. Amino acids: CASTVAGTYNE. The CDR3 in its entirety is CASTVAGTYNEQFF.

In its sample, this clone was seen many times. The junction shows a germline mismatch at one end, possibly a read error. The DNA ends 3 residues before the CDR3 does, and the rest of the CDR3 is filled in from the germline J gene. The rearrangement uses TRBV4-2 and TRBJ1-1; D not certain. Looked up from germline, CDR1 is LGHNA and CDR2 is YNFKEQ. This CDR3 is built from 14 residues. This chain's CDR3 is CASSQGRKKPEAFF. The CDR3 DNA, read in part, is TGCGCCAGCAGCCAAGGCAGGAAAAAACCCGAA.